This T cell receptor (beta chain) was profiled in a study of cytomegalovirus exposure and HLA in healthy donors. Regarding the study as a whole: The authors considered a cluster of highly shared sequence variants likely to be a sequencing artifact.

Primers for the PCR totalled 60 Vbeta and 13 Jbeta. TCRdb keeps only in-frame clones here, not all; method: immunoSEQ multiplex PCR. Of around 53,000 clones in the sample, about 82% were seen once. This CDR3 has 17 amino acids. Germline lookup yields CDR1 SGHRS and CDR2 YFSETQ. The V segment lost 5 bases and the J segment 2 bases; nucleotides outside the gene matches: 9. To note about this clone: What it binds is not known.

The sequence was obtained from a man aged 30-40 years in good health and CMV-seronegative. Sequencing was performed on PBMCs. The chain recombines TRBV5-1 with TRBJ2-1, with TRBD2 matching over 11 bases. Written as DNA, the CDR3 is TGCGCCAGCAGACGACTAGCGGGACCGGAAGCCTACAATGAGCAGTTCTTC. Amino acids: CASRRLAGPEAYNEQFF.